The 22 T cell receptor beta chains below come from one sample, sequenced in a study of shared clonotypes between healthy human individuals. This table comes from immunoSEQ multiplex PCR, and its TCRdb copy is limited to in-frame clones, with some not included. The table has about 480,000 clones, roughly 79% seen once. Input material: PBMCs. These receptor sequences come from a woman aged 40 to 50 in good health. Some clones in this sample may be carry-over from other donors' samples.

The rearrangement uses TRBV30 and TRBJ1-2, with TRBD1 as a possible D gene (5 bases). This CDR3 is built from 17 residues. The ends were cut back, 1 base at V and 0 bases at J, with 18 bases in the middle. CDR1 and CDR2 (germline): GTSNPN, SVGIG (reference sequence). The CDR3 DNA reads TGTGCCTGGAGTGCGGGGGGGAGCCGACCCTCTAACTATGGCTACACCTTC. Encoded protein: CAWSAGGSRPSNYGYTF.

This chain joins TRBV5-1 and TRBJ2-1; 7 nucleotides match TRBD2. From germline, CDR1 is SGHRS and CDR2 YFSETQ. CDR3 length: 17 amino acids. V shed 1 base, J shed 1 base, and the junction held 8 bases outside the gene matches. The CDR3 is CASSLTGGRRSYNEQFF. The CDR3, as DNA: TGCGCCAGCAGCTTGACCGGGGGGAGGCGTTCCTACAATGAGCAGTTCTTC.

This clone was seen a single time. CDR3 sequence reads: CASRLGQSNYGYTF. CDR3 nucleotide sequence: TGTGCCAGCAGATTGGGACAGTCTAACTATGGCTACACCTTC. The J gene is TRBJ1-2, the V gene TRBV28; 7 nucleotides align to TRBD1. Germline V gene lookup returns CDR1 MDHEN and CDR2 SYDVKM. The CDR3 extends over 14 amino acids. V lost 6 bases to trimming and J lost 0 bases; unmatched junction nucleotides: 4.

This chain uses TRBV18 with TRBJ1-2; 8 nucleotides match TRBD1. V shed 1 base, J shed 6 bases, and the junction held 4 bases outside the gene matches. The CDR3 consists of 14 residues. Per the germline V gene, CDR1 is KGHSH and CDR2 is LQKENI. CDR3 amino acids: CASSPQTGDHGYTF. CDR3 nucleotides: TGTGCCAGCTCACCACAGACAGGGGATCATGGCTACACCTTC. The full variable domain, with the rest looked up from reference TRBV18 and TRBJ1-2, is NAGVMQNPRHLVRRRGQEARLRCSPMKGHSHVYWYRQLPEEGLKFMVYLQKENIIDESGMPKERFSAEFPKEGPSILRIQQVVRGDSAAYFCASSPQTGDHGYTFGSGTRLTVV.

V and J are TRBV7-9 and TRBJ2-1; 12 positions agree with TRBD2. Germline V CDR1 and CDR2: SEHNR, FQNEAQ (reference sequence). V lost 6 bases to trimming and J lost 8 bases; unmatched junction nucleotides: 8. This CDR3 has 15 amino acids. DNA for the CDR3: TGTGCCAGCAGGAAGACTAGCGGGGGAGAAGATGAGCAGTTCTTC. This gives the protein CASRKTSGGEDEQFF. Looking up the rest from reference TRBV7-9 and TRBJ2-1 gives the full variable domain: DTGVSQNPRHKITKRGQNVTFRCDPISEHNRLYWYRQTLGQGPEFLTYFQNEAQLEKSRLLSDRFSAERPKGSFSTLEIQRTEQGDSAMYLCASRKTSGGEDEQFFGPGTRLTVL.

V gene TRBV21-1 combines with J gene TRBJ1-3; the tabulated D call, TRBD1, remains unverified against the DNA. TRBV21-1 is a pseudogene segment. The CDR3 spans 17 residues. The CDR3 sequence is CASSPPGTLSSGNTIYF. CDR3 nucleotide sequence: TGTGCCAGCAGCCCCCCAGGGACATTAAGCTCTGGAAACACCATATATTTT.

The V call is TRBV12-5, the J call TRBJ2-1, with 7 bases aligning to TRBD1. The CDR3 contains 14 residues. The V gene end was trimmed by 7 bases and the J gene end by 6 bases; junction bases not matched to a gene: 9. The germline CDR1 and CDR2 sequences are LGHNT and FRNRAP. CDR3 DNA: TGTGCTAGTGCCCCAACAGGGGACGGCAATGAGCAGTTCTTC. It is translated as CASAPTGDGNEQFF.

The rearrangement joins TRBV20-1 to TRBJ2-1; no firm D call. Germline V CDR1 and CDR2: DFQATT, SNEGSKA (reference sequence). The CDR3 length is 11 residues. V was clipped by 5 bases and J by 4 bases, with 6 bases between them. CDR3 residues: CSAVGYNEQFF. The CDR3 nucleotides are TGCAGTGCTGTGGGGTACAATGAGCAGTTCTTC.

The chain is built from TRBV2 and TRBJ1-4; D is undetermined. This CDR3 region has 14 residues. Trimming stripped 7 bases from V and 8 bases from J, with 17 bases between. Germline CDR1 reads SNHLY; CDR2 reads FYNNEI. The CDR3 DNA is TGTGCCAGCAATTCCAGGAGGCTTGGCGAAAAACTGTTTTTT. Translating it yields CASNSRRLGEKLFF.

In this sample, this clone turned up many times. This chain joins TRBV30 and TRBJ1-2; D not certain. CDR1 GTSNPN and CDR2 SVGIG come from the germline V gene (reference sequence). The CDR3 spans 13 residues. The germline V and J ends were trimmed by 1 base and 3 bases, with 9 bases remaining between them. The CDR3 bases are TGTGCCTGGAGTGAGATGACTCACTATGGCTACACCTTC. Translation: CAWSEMTHYGYTF.

The gene calls are TRBV10-2 and TRBJ2-4, with D possibly being TRBD1 or TRBD2 (5 bases each). Trimming shortened V by 6 bases and J by 0 bases, and 9 bases separated the two germline ends. In germline, CDR1 is WSHSY, CDR2 SAAADI. The CDR3 runs 14 residues. The CDR3 protein is CASSTGLAKNIQYF. The CDR3 region has the DNA TGCGCCAGCAGCACAGGACTAGCCAAAAACATTCAGTACTTC.

The rearrangement joins TRBV21-1 to TRBJ1-2; whether TRBD1, the table's D call, matches the DNA was not checked. TRBV21-1 is flagged as a pseudogene. The CDR3 runs 19 residues. CDR3 in amino acids: CASSKRKRGTEQRNYGYTF. Here the CDR3 DNA reads TGTGCCAGCAGCAAACGGAAGCGAGGGACAGAACAACGCAACTATGGCTACACCTTC.

The chain links TRBV18 to TRBJ1-2; no firm D call. Germline V gene data show CDR1 as KGHSH and CDR2 as LQKENI. The V end was cut by 4 bases, the J end by 8 bases, with 14 bases between. The CDR3 consists of 13 residues. The CDR3 is CASSQSLLEGYTF. Written as DNA, the CDR3 is TGTGCCAGCTCACAAAGTTTATTGGAGGGCTACACCTTC.

The V gene is TRBV5-6, the J gene TRBJ1-5, with a possible D match to TRBD1 (5 bases). Germline V gene sequence: CDR1 SGHDT, CDR2 YYEEEE. V lost 0 bases and J lost 2, with 9 bases in between. CDR3 length equals 15 residues. This chain's CDR3 is CASSLAGGGNQPQHF. The DNA of the CDR3 is TGTGCCAGCAGCTTGGCGGGGGGTGGCAATCAGCCCCAGCATTTT.

The V call is TRBV18, the J call TRBJ2-2; 13 bases line up with TRBD2. J was trimmed by 4 bases and V by 2 bases; bases with no gene match: 4. The CDR3 length is 17 residues. Germline CDR1 KGHSH, CDR2 LQKENI. For the CDR3, the DNA is TGTGCCAGCTCACCAGGGACTAGCGGGACAGTCACCGGGGAGCTGTTTTTT. It is translated as CASSPGTSGTVTGELFF.

The chain recombines TRBV9 with TRBJ2-3, with TRBD2 as a possible D gene (6 bases). The CDR3 has 15 amino acids. Germline V gene sequence: CDR1 SGDLS, CDR2 YYNGEE. Trimming took off 0 bases at V and 8 bases at J, with 16 bases between the two ends. The CDR3 here is CASSVEGRGTGTQYF. As DNA, the CDR3 is TGTGCCAGCAGCGTAGAGGGGCGGGGCACTGGTACGCAGTATTTT.

The J gene is TRBJ1-1, the V gene TRBV5-3; D unclear. TRBV5-3 is annotated as an ORF whose role is uncertain. This CDR3 is 12 amino acids long. Trimming shortened V by 8 bases and J by 0 bases, and 8 bases separated the two germline ends. CDR3: CASITLNTEAFF. Written as DNA, the CDR3 is TGTGCCAGCATCACCTTGAACACTGAAGCTTTCTTT.

V and J are TRBV18 and TRBJ2-1; the match to TRBD2 covers 7 bases. The CDR3 is 15 amino acids. Per the germline V gene, CDR1 is KGHSH and CDR2 is LQKENI. With V trimmed by 3 bases and J by 6 bases, 8 bases remained unmatched. CDR3 loop: CASSPGLGDRNEQFF. The CDR3 DNA reads as TGTGCCAGCTCACCCGGACTAGGGGATCGCAATGAGCAGTTCTTC.

The V call is TRBV12-2, the J call TRBJ2-1; the DNA was not used to check the table's D call, TRBD2. TRBV12-2 is marked as a pseudogene. This CDR3 spans 16 amino acids. The CDR3 protein is CASRLAMRREYNEQFF. In nucleotides, the CDR3 is TGTGCAAGTCGCTTAGCAATGAGGAGGGAGTACAATGAGCAGTTCTTC.

This clone has a single count. This specimen includes other DNA sequences encoding the same CDR3. The chain links TRBV7-3 to TRBJ1-2; TRBD1 matches 7 bases. CDR1 and CDR2 from the germline V gene are SGHTA and FQGTGA. This CDR3 is built from 13 residues. V lost 5 bases, J lost 2 bases, and 2 bases stayed unmatched. CDR3 amino acids: CASSPDRNYGYTF. The CDR3 DNA sequence: TGTGCCAGCAGCCCGGACAGGAACTATGGCTACACCTTC.

The chain links TRBV19 to TRBJ2-7, with D perhaps TRBD2 (6 bases). The CDR3 consists of 15 residues. V dropped 1 base and J dropped 0 bases, with 10 bases sitting between them. Germline CDR1 and CDR2: LNHDA and SQIVND (reference sequence). CDR3 coding DNA: TGTGCCAGTAGTATAGGCGGGACCTACTCCTACGAGCAGTACTTC. It specifies CASSIGGTYSYEQYF.

Ten or more counts support this clone. This sequence joins TRBV28 and TRBJ2-7, with 9 bases fitting TRBD1. CDR1 is MDHEN and CDR2 is SYDVKM in the germline V gene. The CDR3 has 15 amino acids. V lost 7 bases, J lost 3 bases, and 10 bases stayed unmatched. CDR3 sequence (DNA): TGTGCCAGCAATCCTACAGGGGGCTCCTTCTACGAGCAGTACTTC. Translating gives CASNPTGGSFYEQYF.